This is a list of T cell receptor beta chains from one sample in a study of blood T cell repertoires in COVID-19. The protocol was immunoSEQ multiplex PCR, while the TCRdb copy is restricted to in-frame clones and leaves out a portion. The sample records more than 95,000 clones, approximately 87% being singletons. Sequenced material: peripheral blood. The receptors derive from a man aged 50-59 years with acute or convalescent COVID-19. Each CDR3 is given with its conserved first and last residue. D genes are given only for firm matches. Rows give clone size only sometimes, using once, few, many, or a class for an expanded clone.

J gene | D gene | clone size | V gene | CDR3 protein | CDR3 DNA
TRBJ2-3 | TRBD2 | - | TRBV2 | CASRLAGLSTDTQYF | TGTGCCAGCAGATTAGCGGGATTAAGCACAGATACGCAGTATTTT
TRBJ2-3 | TRBD2 | - | TRBV9 | CASSLAGATDTQYF | TGTGCCAGCAGCCTAGCGGGAGCGACAGATACGCAGTATTTT
TRBJ1-1 | TRBD1 | - | TRBV7-9 | CASSTPGQGKNTEAFF | TGTGCCAGCAGCACTCCGGGACAGGGGAAGAACACTGAAGCTTTCTTT
TRBJ2-7 | TRBD1 | - | TRBV18 | CASSATGGRGAYEQYF | TGTGCCAGCTCAGCAACAGGGGGCCGAGGGGCCTACGAGCAGTACTTC
TRBJ2-7 | - | - | TRBV12-2 | CASRLAPRRTGQPYEQYF | TGTGCAAGTCGCTTAGCCCCCCGCCGGACAGGGCAACCATACGAGCAGTACTTC
TRBJ1-6 | - | once | TRBV2 | CASSDPTGSPLHF | TGTGCCAGCAGTGATCCTACCGGTTCACCCCTCCACTTT
TRBJ2-7 | - | - | TRBV3-1/TRBV3-2 | CASSPTPYEQYF | TGTGCCAGCAGCCCTACCCCCTACGAGCAGTACTTC
TRBJ2-1 | - | - | TRBV28 | CASSAPEGSVEQFF | TGTGCCAGCAGTGCTCCGGAGGGCTCAGTGGAGCAGTTCTTC
TRBJ1-6 | - | once | TRBV4-2 | CASSQAGANSPLHF | TGTGCCAGCAGCCAAGCGGGAGCCAATTCACCCCTCCACTTT
TRBJ2-5 | - | - | TRBV5-1 | CASNYRGLGAGGEETQYF | TGCGCCAGCAATTACAGGGGGCTAGGAGCGGGAGGAGAAGAGACCCAGTACTTC
TRBJ2-2 | TRBD2 | - | TRBV7-9 | CASNLAGGLNTGELFF | TGTGCCAGCAATCTAGCGGGAGGGCTAAACACCGGGGAGCTGTTTTTT
TRBJ2-2 | TRBD2 | once | TRBV30 | CAWSVAGGRLAGELFF | TGTGCCTGGAGTGTAGCCGGGGGGAGGTTAGCCGGGGAGCTGTTTTTT
TRBJ2-2 | TRBD1 | - | TRBV3-1/TRBV3-2 | CASARRQGRNTGELFF | TGTGCCAGCGCACGGAGACAGGGGAGGAACACCGGGGAGCTGTTTTTT
TRBJ2-2 | - | - | TRBV5-5 | CASSPMTVNTGELFF | TGTGCCAGCAGCCCGATGACAGTGAACACCGGGGAGCTGTTTTTT
TRBJ1-5 | TRBD1 | once | TRBV28 | CASSFKPGARGLGQPQHF | TGTGCCAGCAGTTTTAAACCCGGGGCCAGGGGGCTAGGGCAGCCCCAGCATTTT
TRBJ2-2 | - | few | TRBV6-4 | CASSRDWNTGELFF | TGTGCCAGCAGCCGGGACTGGAACACCGGGGAGCTGTTTTTT
TRBJ2-3 | TRBD2 | - | TRBV6-1 | CASSERVWREAYSTDTQYF | TGTGCCAGCAGTGAAAGGGTGTGGCGGGAGGCCTATAGCACAGATACGCAGTATTTT
TRBJ1-4 | TRBD1 | - | TRBV28 | CASTHRGTNEKLFF | TGTGCCAGCACCCACAGGGGGACTAATGAAAAACTGTTTTTT
TRBJ2-7 | TRBD1 | few | TRBV13 | CASSSLTGVSYEQYF | TGTGCCAGCAGCTCCTTGACAGGGGTTTCGTACGAGCAGTACTTC
TRBJ1-2 | TRBD1 | once | TRBV4-2 | CASNLVGQGYGYTF | TGTGCCAGCAACCTAGTGGGACAGGGGTATGGCTACACCTTC